This T cell receptor beta chain was sequenced for a study of cytomegalovirus exposure and HLA in healthy donors. On the study more broadly: Of the donors genotyped, about 390 in all, 65% to 90% fell in the Caucasian-associated ancestry cluster. Study-level results: An Asian-associated ancestry cluster reportedly showed fewer N-insertions than the roughly 670-donor mean in a later analysis. HLA restriction was apparent for most CMV-associated TCR beta chains in a later analysis.

Primers included in the PCR were 60 Vbeta and 13 Jbeta primers. Profiling relied on immunoSEQ multiplex PCR, and the TCRdb table lists in-frame clones only, not all of them. The profile shows about 69,000 clones, roughly 65% of them singletons. About this clone: Its cognate antigen is unknown.

This CDR3 region has 18 residues. Trimming removed 3 bases from V and 7 bases from J; junction bases left unmatched: 10. The germline CDR1 and CDR2 sequences are WSHSY and SAAADI. The material sequenced was PBMCs. This receptor was taken from a male donor in good health and CMV-seropositive. The J gene is TRBJ2-2, the V gene TRBV10-2; 14 positions match TRBD2. The CDR3 spells CASSEGTSGSNSFGELFF. CDR3 bases: TGCGCCAGCAGTGAAGGGACTAGCGGGAGTAATAGCTTCGGGGAGCTGTTTTTT.